Shown below are 18 T cell receptor beta chains from a single sample sequenced in a study of glioma-infiltrating T cells. Using RNA template, CDR3s of TCR alpha and beta were amplified with iRepertoire arm-PCR. TCRdb re-called the multiplex PCR reads with MiXCR, one entry per CDR3 protein. The sample gives roughly 200,000 distinct CDR3 sequences, over 25% of which show up once; 20% to 25% is in the top ten. Sequenced input: glioma tissue, nonneoplastic brain tissue, or PBMCs (not recorded which). The receptors derive from a human donor with low-grade glioma or glioblastoma, undergoing nonglioma brain surgery, or in good health (not recorded which).

Many counts were recorded for this clonotype. The DNA of the CDR3 is TGTGCCATCAGTGAGCGACAGCTTGCCCTTGAGGGCACTGAAGCTTTCTTT. Encoded protein: CAISERQLALEGTEAFF. The genes are TRBV10-3 and TRBJ1-1; TRBD1 is a possible D gene (5 bases). V lost 2 bases, J lost 4 bases, and 20 bases lay in between. Looked up from germline, CDR1 is ENHRY and CDR2 is SYGVKD. The CDR3 is made up of 17 amino acids.

This clonotype was recorded a few times. The rearrangement links TRBV19 to TRBJ2-7; D is possibly TRBD1 or TRBD2 (5 bases each). Germline V gene sequence: CDR1 LNHDA, CDR2 SQIVND (reference sequence). Trimming shortened V by 3 bases and J by 7 bases, and 13 bases separated the two germline ends. There are 13 residues in the CDR3. The CDR3 sequence: CASSIRQSGEQYF. CDR3 in DNA: TGTGCCAGTAGTATCCGACAGAGCGGAGAGCAGTACTTC.

About this clonotype: A single base separates this from a much larger clone, so it may be a read error. This chain uses TRBV2 with TRBJ2-7; possible D gene TRBD2, 6 bases. The J call may not be correct, given that the DNA end is closer to TRBJ2-5. This CDR3 has 14 amino acids. The germline V gene has CDR1 SNHLY and CDR2 FYNNEI. CDR3 nucleotide sequence: TGTGTCAGCAGTGGGCTAGCGATTCAGGGGACCCAGTACTTC. Amino acid sequence: CVSSGLAIQGTQYF.

This clonotype was detected ten times or more. This chain uses TRBV24-1 with TRBJ2-3; the D gene is possibly TRBD2 (6 bases). In germline, CDR1 is KGHDR, CDR2 SFDVKD. The ends were cut back, 0 bases at V and 3 bases at J, with 12 bases in the middle. CDR3 length: 16 amino acids. CDR3 in DNA: TGTGCCACCAGTGATTTGGCGGGGAGAGGGACAGATACGCAGTATTTT. This gives the protein CATSDLAGRGTDTQYF.

This clonotype was counted ten times or more. The V call is TRBV4-1, the J call TRBJ1-1; weak D call: TRBD1 (5 bases). CDR3 length equals 15 residues. V lost 3 bases and J 5 bases, leaving 16 bases between the germline ends. The germline gives CDR1 MGHRA, CDR2 YSYEKL. The CDR3 DNA follows: TGCGCCAGCAGCCAGGGGCAGGGCGTAGAAACTGAAGCTTTCTTT. Protein: CASSQGQGVETEAFF.

This CDR3 is CASSQETVLAGGDNEQYF. The CDR3 nucleotides are TGCGCCAGCAGCCAAGAAACCGTACTAGCGGGAGGGGACAACGAGCAGTACTTC. This rearrangement joins TRBV4-3 to TRBJ2-7; TRBD2 agrees at 13 bases. The trim removed 0 bases at V and 5 bases at J, leaving 10 bases unmatched. The length of the CDR3 is 18 residues. Germline CDR1 LGHNA, CDR2 YSLEER.

Points on this clonotype: A read error may explain this, as a much larger clone is one base away. V and J are TRBV19 and TRBJ1-4, with TRBD1 matching 7 bases. Germline loops: CDR1 LNHDA, CDR2 SQIVND (reference sequence). The junction had 13 bases not matched to a gene; V was cut back by 4 bases and J by 8 bases. This CDR3 is built from 16 residues. The CDR3 protein is CASSTTTTGFGEKLFF. The DNA of the CDR3 is TGTGCCAGTAGTACTACAACGACAGGGTTTGGAGAAAAACTGTTTTTT. The entire variable domain, with the rest obtained from reference TRBV19 and TRBJ1-4, is as follows: DGGITQSPKYLFRKEGQNVTLSCEQNLNHDAMYWYRQDPGQGLRLIYYSQIVNDFQKGDIAEGYSVSREKKESFPLTVTSAQKNPTAFYLCASSTTTTGFGEKLFFGSGTQLSVL.

This chain joins TRBV4-2 and TRBJ2-1; 12 bases fit TRBD2. This CDR3 spans 16 amino acids. V shed 0 bases and J 10 bases; nucleotides not matched to a gene: 7. The germline V gene encodes CDR1 LGHNA and CDR2 YNFKEQ. For the CDR3, the DNA is TGTGCCAGCAGCCAAGACGGACTAGCGGGGACCTACGAGCAGTTCTTC. This gives the protein CASSQDGLAGTYEQFF.

Remarks on this clonotype: One end of the junction does not line up with germline, which may come from a read error. The rearrangement links TRBV4-1 to TRBJ2-3; 7 bases agree with TRBD2. The CDR3 is 17 amino acids. CDR1 MGHRA and CDR2 YSYEKL come from the germline V gene. The CDR3 sequence: CAGSQDWREFPTDTQYF. In DNA form, the CDR3 reads TGCGCCGGCAGCCAAGATTGGCGGGAGTTCCCCACAGATACGCAGTATTTT.

The chain carries TRBV9 and TRBJ2-3, with D possibly being TRBD1 or TRBD2 (5 bases each). Per germline, CDR1 SGDLS and CDR2 YYNGEE. This CDR3 spans 16 amino acids. V was trimmed by 4 bases and J by 0 bases, leaving 15 bases between them. CDR3 bases: TGTGCCAGCAGCCGGGGCCCGGACTCTAGCACAGATACGCAGTATTTT. Its translation is CASSRGPDSSTDTQYF.

This clonotype turned up a few times. The CDR3 region has the DNA TGTGCCAGTAGTATCGGGGCTAGCGGAGACTACAATGAGCAGTTCTTC. Protein sequence: CASSIGASGDYNEQFF. V and J are TRBV19 and TRBJ2-1; the match to TRBD2 covers 7 bases. The CDR3 runs to 16 residues. Per the germline V gene, CDR1 is LNHDA and CDR2 is SQIVND (reference sequence). V lost 3 bases to trimming and J lost 3 bases; unmatched junction nucleotides: 8.

This clonotype has just one count. The rearrangement uses TRBV5-6 and TRBJ1-6; a possible D gene is TRBD1 (6 bases). Germline CDR1 SGHDT, CDR2 YYEEEE. The V and J ends lost 3 bases and 10 bases respectively, with 14 bases between them. The CDR3 extends over 14 amino acids. The CDR3 protein is CASSSPGGRSPLHF. DNA for the CDR3: TGTGCCAGCAGCTCCCCCGGGGGGCGATCACCCCTCCACTTT.

Regarding this clonotype: A much larger clone sits a single nucleotide away, making a read error possible. This sequence joins TRBV7-9 and TRBJ2-7; D may be TRBD1 (8 bases). From germline, CDR1 is SEHNR and CDR2 FQNEAQ (reference sequence). The CDR3 loop spans 13 amino acids. The CDR3 region is CAGSDRGGHEQYF. The CDR3 DNA sequence: TGTGCCGGCAGCGACAGGGGAGGGCACGAGCAGTACTTC.

The chain has TRBV12-5 and TRBJ2-1; TRBD2 is a possible D gene (6 bases). CDR1 LGHNT and CDR2 FRNRAP come from the germline V gene. Between the trimmed V and J ends, which lost 7 bases and 1 base, there was a span of 11 bases. This CDR3 has 14 residues. The chain's CDR3 is CASAPAGSYNEQFF. The CDR3 DNA follows: TGTGCTAGTGCCCCAGCGGGTTCCTACAATGAGCAGTTCTTC.

This clonotype was counted only a few times. The rearrangement uses TRBV9 and TRBJ2-3, with D maybe TRBD2 (7 bases). Germline V gene lookup returns CDR1 SGDLS and CDR2 YYNGEE. There are 15 residues in the CDR3. V lost 3 bases to trimming and J lost 6 bases, with 17 bases between them. The CDR3 reads CASSAILGGQDTQYF. For the CDR3, the DNA is TGTGCCAGCAGCGCCATACTGGGGGGGCAGGATACGCAGTATTTT.

This clonotype has ten or more counts. The J gene is TRBJ1-1, the V gene TRBV15, with a weak D call TRBD1 (5 bases). V was shortened by 9 bases and J by 5 bases, with 19 bases between the two germline ends. CDR3 length: 14 residues. CDR1 is LNHNV and CDR2 is YYDKDF in the germline V gene (reference sequence). The chain's CDR3 is CATTALQGGTEAFF. The CDR3, as DNA: TGTGCCACTACAGCACTTCAGGGAGGGACTGAAGCTTTCTTT.

In the case of this clonotype: An end of the junction differs from the germline gene, which may be a read error. The chain recombines TRBV5-1 with TRBJ2-3; no reliable D call. There are 14 residues in the CDR3. Germline V gene sequence: CDR1 SGHRS, CDR2 YFSETQ. The CDR3 region is CSSSPTYVADTQYF. CDR3 bases: TGCTCCAGCAGCCCTACATACGTGGCAGATACGCAGTATTTT.

This clonotype was recorded once. Germline is not matched at one junction end, which may reflect a read error. V usage is TRBV20-1 and J usage is TRBJ2-7; no clear D. The germline V gene encodes CDR1 DFQATT and CDR2 SNEGSKA (reference sequence). The length of the CDR3 is 12 residues. CDR3 region: CSARITAYEQCF. The CDR3 DNA is TGCAGTGCTAGAATAACAGCCTATGAGCAGTGCTTC.